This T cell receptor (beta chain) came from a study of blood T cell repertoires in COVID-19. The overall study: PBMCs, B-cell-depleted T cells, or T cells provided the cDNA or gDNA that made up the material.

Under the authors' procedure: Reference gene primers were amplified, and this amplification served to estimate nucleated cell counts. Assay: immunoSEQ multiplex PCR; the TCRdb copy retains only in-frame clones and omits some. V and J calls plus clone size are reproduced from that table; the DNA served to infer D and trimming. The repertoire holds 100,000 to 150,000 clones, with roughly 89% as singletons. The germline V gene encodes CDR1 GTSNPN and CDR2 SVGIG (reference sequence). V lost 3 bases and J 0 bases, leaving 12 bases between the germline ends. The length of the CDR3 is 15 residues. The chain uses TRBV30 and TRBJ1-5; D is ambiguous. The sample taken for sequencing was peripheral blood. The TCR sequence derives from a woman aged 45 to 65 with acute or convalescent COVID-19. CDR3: CAWSGGRFSNQPQHF. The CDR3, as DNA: TGTGCCTGGAGCGGCGGGAGATTTAGCAATCAGCCCCAGCATTTT.